A single sample gave rise to the 22 T cell receptor beta chains below, sequenced in a study of T cells after yellow fever vaccination. One entry per CDR3 protein results from TCRdb running MiXCR on the 5' RACE reads. The sample contains roughly 150,000 distinct CDR3 sequences, around 6.3% of which appear only once. This specimen consisted of CD4+ T cells sorted from PBMCs, obtained 10 days after the yellow fever booster vaccination. The receptors come from a young man who received the YFV17D yellow fever vaccine.

This clonotype was seen many times. The chain couples TRBV3-1 to TRBJ2-7; possibly TRBD1 or TRBD2 for D (5 bases each). V was cut by 0 bases and J by 5 bases, with 26 bases left in between. Germline V gene lookup returns CDR1 LGHDT and CDR2 YNNKEL (reference sequence). The CDR3 runs to 19 residues. CDR3 bases: TGTGCCAGCAGCCAAGAAAGAAAACGTTCGGGACCGACGGTCCACGAGCAGTACTTC. Translating gives CASSQERKRSGPTVHEQYF.

This clonotype was detected ten times or more. This chain uses TRBV12-3 or TRBV12-4 with TRBJ2-1; no firm D call. Trimming removed 7 bases at V and 0 bases at J, with 10 bases between. This CDR3 comprises 14 residues. CDR3: CASNRQSSYNEQFF. DNA for the CDR3: TGTGCCAGCAACCGGCAGAGCTCCTACAATGAGCAGTTCTTC.

In this sample, this clonotype turned up many times. The V and J genes are TRBV29-1 and TRBJ2-1, with TRBD2 matching over 9 bases. This CDR3 has 15 residues. Germline CDR1 and CDR2: SQVTM and ANQGSEA. The V segment lost 5 bases and the J segment 1 base; nucleotides outside the gene matches: 6. The CDR3 protein is CSVRSSGGSYNEQFF. The CDR3 DNA reads as TGCAGCGTTAGGAGTAGCGGGGGTTCCTACAATGAGCAGTTCTTC.

This clonotype was seen many times. J is TRBJ2-3 and V is TRBV7-8; the match to TRBD1 covers 7 bases. Trimming cost V 8 bases and J 4 bases; bases outside gene matches: 9. Germline CDR1 SGHVS, CDR2 FQNEAQ. This CDR3 has 14 amino acids. CDR3 residues: CASGSQGTADTQYF. In DNA form, the CDR3 reads TGTGCCAGCGGATCACAGGGGACCGCAGATACGCAGTATTTT.

The rearrangement uses TRBV7-2 and TRBJ2-2; unclear D gene. Germline CDR1 is SGHTA and CDR2 is FQGNSA. This CDR3 has 16 residues. V lost 5 bases to trimming and J lost 7 bases, with 20 bases between them. CDR3 in DNA: TGTGCCAGCAGCCGCAACTCGCGGACCATTGGCGGGGAGCTGTTTTTT. This encodes CASSRNSRTIGGELFF.

This clonotype was detected ten times or more. V is TRBV24-1 and J is TRBJ1-1; D is possibly TRBD1 (5 bases). CDR1 KGHDR and CDR2 SFDVKD come from the germline V gene. V lost 5 bases and J lost 7, with 13 bases in between. The CDR3 runs to 13 residues. Written as DNA, the CDR3 is TGTGCCACCAGTGGTGGGGACGGCGGTGAAGCTTTCTTT. This encodes CATSGGDGGEAFF.

This clonotype came up many times. The V call is TRBV4-3, the J call TRBJ1-2, with D uncertain. Per germline, CDR1 LGHNA and CDR2 YSLEER. The CDR3 runs to 14 residues. Trimming cost V 4 bases and J 6 bases, with 15 bases left between them. The CDR3 reads CASSRYTDANGYTF. CDR3 sequence (DNA): TGCGCCAGCAGCCGCTATACTGACGCCAATGGCTACACCTTC.

This clonotype was counted many times. The V call is TRBV7-6, the J call TRBJ1-1; TRBD1 might be the D (5 bases). CDR3 length equals 16 residues. Per the germline V gene, CDR1 is SGHVS and CDR2 is FNYEAQ. V shed 6 bases and J shed 3 bases, with 20 bases lying between them. DNA for the CDR3: TGTGCCAGCAGTCCCCGCCAGGCAGGGACGTACACTGAAGCTTTCTTT. As protein: CASSPRQAGTYTEAFF.

This clonotype was seen many times. The DNA is omitted, as the CDR3 cannot be located on it reliably, and the CDR3 follows TCRdb's listing. The chain is built from TRBV12-3 or TRBV12-4 and TRBJ2-2; the table assigns TRBD2, which was not confirmed against the DNA. The CDR3 totals 17 residues, both ends included. This chain's CDR3 is CASSLGYFGPNTGELFF.

J is TRBJ2-1 and V is TRBV5-1; maybe TRBD2 (6 bases). The germline CDR1 and CDR2 sequences are SGHRS and YFSETQ. Trimming took off 4 bases at V and 6 bases at J, with 20 bases between the two ends. The CDR3 length is 16 residues. In DNA, the CDR3 is TGCGCCAGCAGCCCGCCAGGGAGTAGCGGACTCAATGAGCAGTTCTTC. It translates to CASSPPGSSGLNEQFF.

Comment on this clonotype: A read error may explain this, as a much larger clone is one base away. This rearrangement joins TRBV20-1 to TRBJ1-2; 9 positions match TRBD1. Germline V gene data show CDR1 as DFQATT and CDR2 as SNEGSKA (reference sequence). V was pared by 0 bases and J by 7 bases, with 9 bases of the junction left unmatched. The CDR3 loop spans 15 amino acids. The chain's CDR3 is CSARDITGGIGGYTF. The CDR3 nucleotides are TGCAGTGCTAGAGATATAACAGGGGGCATTGGTGGCTACACCTTC.

This clonotype showed up many times. The V call is TRBV5-1, the J call TRBJ2-2; D may be TRBD1 (5 bases). This CDR3 region has 16 residues. V was clipped by 2 bases and J by 4 bases, with 15 bases between them. Germline V gene lookup returns CDR1 SGHRS and CDR2 YFSETQ. CDR3 sequence (DNA): TGCGCCAGCAGCTTCGCCTCAGGGTCAGGCACCGGGGAGCTGTTTTTT. Translating gives CASSFASGSGTGELFF. Complete variable domain (other parts from reference TRBV5-1 and TRBJ2-2): KAGVTQTPRYLIKTRGQQVTLSCSPISGHRSVSWYQQTPGQGLQFLFEYFSETQRNKGNFPGRFSGRQFSNSRSEMNVSTLELGDSALYLCASSFASGSGTGELFFGEGSRLTVL.

This clonotype was observed many times. This chain links TRBV7-9 with TRBJ2-7; weak D call: TRBD1 (6 bases). Germline V gene sequence: CDR1 SEHNR, CDR2 FQNEAQ (reference sequence). The V gene lost 2 bases and the J gene lost 3 bases, with 14 bases spanning the gap. The length of the CDR3 is 15 residues. The CDR3 coding sequence is TGTGCCAGCAGCTTAAATACAGGGAATCTCTACGAGCAGTACTTC. This codes for CASSLNTGNLYEQYF.

Note on this clonotype: This sequence may be a read error, since a much larger clone differs from it by one base. The chain employs TRBV29-1 and TRBJ1-1; possible D gene TRBD1, 5 bases. Trimming took 5 bases from V and 0 from J, leaving 10 bases between them. The CDR3 loop spans 13 amino acids. Looked up from germline, CDR1 is SQVTM and CDR2 is ANQGSEA. The CDR3 nucleotides read TGCAGCGTTTTGAGGGACTTGAACACTGAAGCTTTCTTT. Residues: CSVLRDLNTEAFF.

As regards this clonotype: It may be a read error: a sequence one base away is much more abundant. The chain employs TRBV27 and TRBJ2-1; D call uncertain. Germline values: CDR1 MNHEY, CDR2 SMNVEV (reference sequence). CDR3 length equals 13 residues. CDR3 loop: CASSLENASRQVF. CDR3 DNA sequence: TGTGCCAGCAGTTTAGAAAACGCGAGCAGGCAGGTCTTC.

This clonotype has ten or more counts. The V gene is TRBV29-1, the J gene TRBJ2-5, with D possibly TRBD2 on 5 matching bases. Germline V CDR1 and CDR2: SQVTM, ANQGSEA. This CDR3 region has 11 residues. V lost 7 bases, J lost 8 bases, and 14 bases lay in between. CDR3 protein: CSADTRSTQYF. DNA for the CDR3: TGCAGCGCCGATACTAGATCCACCCAGTACTTC.

The V call is TRBV5-1, the J call TRBJ1-5; TRBD1 matches at 8 bases. V dropped 4 bases and J dropped 16; count of bases not matched to a gene: 16. Germline V gene sequence: CDR1 SGHRS, CDR2 YFSETQ. This CDR3 has 14 amino acids. CDR3 sequence: CASSPRQGSEVQHF. The CDR3 DNA sequence: TGCGCCAGCAGCCCCAGACAGGGGAGTGAAGTGCAACATTTT.

This clonotype was observed at least ten times. The V and J genes are TRBV20-1 and TRBJ2-5; 7 bases fit TRBD1. Trimming at V came to 1 base and at J to 5 bases, leaving 7 bases not matched to a gene. CDR1 and CDR2 (germline): DFQATT, SNEGSKA (reference sequence). This CDR3 is built from 14 residues. The CDR3 bases are TGCAGTGCTAGAGGTGAAGGGGGCGACGAGACCCAGTACTTC. It codes for CSARGEGGDETQYF.

The chain is built from TRBV20-1 and TRBJ1-5; 7 nucleotides align to TRBD1. This CDR3 has 12 amino acids. V gave up 4 bases and J gave up 7 bases; unmatched junction bases: 4. Germline CDR1 and CDR2: DFQATT and SNEGSKA (reference sequence). CDR3 nucleotide sequence: TGCAGTGCTACAGGGGGAGGACAGCCCCAGCATTTT. It translates to CSATGGGQPQHF.

This clonotype was seen many times. V is TRBV6-5 and J is TRBJ1-5; D unresolved. V was trimmed by 6 bases and J by 0 bases, leaving 12 bases between them. Germline V gene lookup returns CDR1 MNHEY and CDR2 SVGAGI. The CDR3 runs 15 residues. The CDR3 bases are TGTGCCAGCAGCCGGACGGCCCTTAGCAATCAGCCCCAGCATTTT. Translated, it gives CASSRTALSNQPQHF.

This chain connects TRBV7-8 to TRBJ2-1; TRBD2 might be the D (6 bases). The CDR3 extends over 12 amino acids. Deletions cut 4 bases from V and 15 bases from J, with 16 bases between. The germline gives CDR1 SGHVS, CDR2 FQNEAQ. The CDR3 DNA reads as TGTGCCAGCAGCTCCGGGACTGGGAGCAGGTTCTTC. Protein: CASSSGTGSRFF.

There are many counts of this clonotype. The J gene is TRBJ2-1, the V gene TRBV20-1, with 7 bases matching TRBD2. Germline CDR1 DFQATT, CDR2 SNEGSKA (reference sequence). The J segment lost 9 bases and the V segment lost 6 bases, leaving 26 bases of the junction unmatched. This CDR3 comprises 18 residues. CDR3 sequence reads: CSATPPRGLGLGEVEQFF. DNA of the CDR3: TGCAGTGCCACCCCTCCGCGGGGGTTAGGACTGGGGGAGGTTGAGCAGTTCTTC.